A single sample gave rise to the 8 T cell receptor beta chains below, sequenced in a study of T-cell reconstitution after alpha-beta-depleted transplantation in children. Findings and caveats of the study: T-cell numbers and diversity, one year after transplant, stemmed largely from T cells that were newly produced.

These TCRs are of unknown antigen specificity. Unique molecular identifiers tagged the TCRbeta library. In TCRdb, the PCR reads were re-called with MiXCR into one record per CDR3 protein. This sample has some 300,000 distinct CDR3 sequences; roughly 7.8% occur once, and the top ten carry 8.5% to 9.5%. The source material was peripheral blood, sampled 360 days after TCRalphabeta/CD19-depleted stem cell transplant. These receptors all stem from a female patient aged 2-9 years who had a stem cell transplant for Fanconi anemia, so the T cells may come from the graft donor.

This clonotype has just a few counts. The chain links TRBV2 to TRBJ2-7; no definite D call. Trimming pared 5 bases from V and 4 bases from J, leaving 9 bases between. The CDR3 is 12 amino acids. Per the germline V gene, CDR1 is SNHLY and CDR2 is FYNNEI. CDR3 bases: TGTGCCAGCAGTACGGGCCTATACGAGCAGTACGTC. It specifies CASSTGLYEQYV.

The genes are TRBV6-2 or TRBV6-3 and TRBJ2-7; D is undetermined. The germline V gene encodes CDR1 MNHEY and CDR2 SVGEGT. The CDR3 length is 15 residues. The V and J ends lost 2 bases and 1 base respectively, with 12 bases between them. The CDR3 DNA reads TGTGCCAGCAGTTACGACGGACGGCTATCCTACGAGCAGTACGTC. Amino acid sequence: CASSYDGRLSYEQYV.

This clonotype was seen more than once but under ten times. V gene TRBV20-1 combines with J gene TRBJ1-6; 8 bases fit TRBD1. J gave up 3 bases and V 3 bases, and 4 bases lay outside the gene matches. Germline CDR1 is DFQATT and CDR2 is SNEGSKA (reference sequence). The CDR3 is made up of 15 amino acids. CDR3 DNA sequence: TGCAGTGCTAGGACAGGGGCGGACTATAATTCACCCCTCCACTTT. This codes for CSARTGADYNSPLHF.

In this sample, this clonotype turned up many times. This chain joins TRBV25-1 and TRBJ1-2, with D unresolved. This CDR3 contains 14 residues. Trimming left V 1 base short and J 3 bases short, with 9 bases between. Germline V gene sequence: CDR1 MGHDK, CDR2 SYGVNS. This chain's CDR3 is CASSEWGEDYGYTF. CDR3 nucleotides: TGTGCCAGCAGTGAATGGGGTGAGGACTATGGCTACACCTTC.

This clonotype was picked up a small number of times. The chain is built from TRBV6-2 or TRBV6-3 and TRBJ1-2; possible D gene TRBD1, 5 bases. The V end lost 5 bases, the J end lost 5 bases, and 12 bases lay between the germline ends. This CDR3 comprises 13 residues. Germline-derived CDR1 and CDR2 are MNHEY and SVGEGT. In DNA form, the CDR3 reads TGTGCCAGCAGTCCCGGGACCCAATATGGCTACACCTTC. It translates to CASSPGTQYGYTF.

This clonotype was found many times. The rearrangement uses TRBV10-3 and TRBJ2-1, with D possibly matching TRBD2 (5 bases). Germline CDR1 reads ENHRY; CDR2 reads SYGVKD. This CDR3 is built from 12 residues. Trimming left V 0 bases short and J 9 bases short, with 6 bases between. CDR3 nucleotides: TGTGCCATCAGTGAGTCAGGAGGTGAGCAGTTCTTC. It is translated as CAISESGGEQFF.

This clonotype was seen repeatedly, ten times or more. The chain has TRBV28 and TRBJ1-4; D is unclear. Trimming stripped 1 base from V and 3 bases from J, with 9 bases between. The germline V gene has CDR1 MDHEN and CDR2 SYDVKM. The CDR3 totals 15 residues. The CDR3 region is CASSLFPAPNEKLFF. In DNA, the CDR3 is TGTGCCAGCAGTTTATTCCCGGCGCCTAATGAAAAACTGTTTTTT.

This clonotype was seen many times. The genes are TRBV6-1 and TRBJ2-2, with a weak D call TRBD1 (6 bases). Germline V gene data show CDR1 as MNHNS and CDR2 as SASEGT. This CDR3 spans 13 amino acids. CDR3 in DNA: TGTGTTTCCCACCGGACAGATACCGGGGAGCTGTTTTTT. The encoded protein is CVSHRTDTGELFF.